Given below is one TCR beta chain in context. This clone was counted once. Its antigen is unknown. Per-base quality was not reported, and no clone a single base away is much larger than it. Taken from the germline V gene (reference sequence), the CDR1 and CDR2 loops are LNHDA and SQIVND. V is pruned by 2 bases and J by 4 bases, leaving 7 bases of the junction without a gene match. The CDR3 starts with the cysteine, ends with the phenylalanine, and has 15 residues. Only CDR3 DNA is held: 45 bases, read in frame from base 1. Preparation of the library involved the immunoSEQ multiplex PCR assay. The source is immuneACCESS, and TCRdb retained only in-frame sequences with V and J called. Part of the clones is not carried over; for the studies checked, unresolved V genes explain less than half of this, and the remainder is unexplained. The sample has tens of thousands of clones on record, about 91% of them singletons. Clones ranked in the top ten supply roughly 3% of the sample.

This entry comes from a study of T cell changes during pregnancy in multiple sclerosis (dated by TCRdb to between 2017 and 2020). Regarding the research as a whole: The study looked at changes in the T cell repertoire across pregnancy in women with multiple sclerosis.

The chain couples TRBV19 to TRBJ1-2, and TRBD1 aligns with 7 junction nucleotides. This TCR derives from a female donor with multiple sclerosis, enrolled in a pregnancy study. The sample was CD8+ T cells from peripheral blood mononuclear cells, taken in the second trimester of pregnancy. At the DNA level, the sequence is TGTGCCAGTAGTATACAGGGGGACCCCCTCTATGGCTACACCTTC. Its protein product is CASSIQGDPLYGYTF.